These 20 T cell receptor beta chains originate from one sample sequenced in a study of T cell changes during pregnancy in multiple sclerosis. The data were produced by immunoSEQ multiplex PCR, yet TCRdb's version contains in-frame clones alone and is incomplete. This table has around 80,000 clones, 90% to 95% appearing once. This specimen was peripheral blood, taken in the second trimester of pregnancy. The receptors stem from a female donor in good health, enrolled as a control in a pregnancy study.

The chain uses TRBV5-6 and TRBJ2-1; D uncertain. The CDR3 length is 14 residues. Trimming took 5 bases from V and 3 from J, leaving 12 bases between them. CDR1 and CDR2 (germline): SGHDT, YYEEEE. CDR3 in DNA: TGTGCCAGCAGATTACCAGACAACTACAATGAGCAGTTCTTC. It translates to CASRLPDNYNEQFF.

A note on this clone: Mismatch with germline at one junction end may stem from a read error. The chain couples TRBV28 to TRBJ1-2, with TRBD1 as a possible D gene (5 bases). Germline V CDR1 and CDR2: MDHEN, SYDVKM. The CDR3 is made up of 14 amino acids. The chain's CDR3 is CASILTPGGYGYTF. The CDR3 DNA sequence: TGTGCCAGCATTTTAACCCCGGGGGGCTATGGCTACACCTTC.

The J gene is TRBJ1-1, the V gene TRBV28; 8 bases line up with TRBD1. This CDR3 region has 15 residues. In germline, CDR1 is MDHEN, CDR2 SYDVKM. V lost 7 bases, J lost 4 bases, and 11 bases stayed unmatched. The CDR3 spells CASNPWAGGVTEAFF. The CDR3 DNA reads TGTGCCAGCAACCCATGGGCAGGGGGCGTCACTGAAGCTTTCTTT.

The genes are TRBV5-1 and TRBJ2-7, with a possible D match to TRBD1 (6 bases). This CDR3 is 15 amino acids long. Germline V gene sequence: CDR1 SGHRS, CDR2 YFSETQ. V gave up 0 bases and J gave up 6 bases, with 16 bases separating them. CDR3 bases: TGCGCCAGCAGCTTGGCCGTGACAGGAAAATCCGAGCAGTACTTC. Protein: CASSLAVTGKSEQYF. Together with reference TRBV5-1 and TRBJ2-7, the CDR3 gives the full variable domain: KAGVTQTPRYLIKTRGQQVTLSCSPISGHRSVSWYQQTPGQGLQFLFEYFSETQRNKGNFPGRFSGRQFSNSRSEMNVSTLELGDSALYLCASSLAVTGKSEQYFGPGTRLTVT.

The chain carries TRBV20-1 and TRBJ2-1, with D uncertain. The CDR3 contains 11 residues. CDR1 is DFQATT and CDR2 is SNEGSKA in the germline V gene (reference sequence). The V gene lost 1 base and the J gene lost 6 bases, with 4 bases spanning the gap. The CDR3 loop reads CSARAVNEQFF. CDR3 sequence (DNA): TGCAGTGCTAGAGCCGTCAATGAGCAGTTCTTC.

V is TRBV6-4 and J is TRBJ2-6; a possible D gene is TRBD1 (6 bases). CDR1 and CDR2 from the germline V gene are MRHNA and SNTAGT. The CDR3 spans 16 residues. Between the trimmed V and J ends, which lost 3 bases and 0 bases, there was a span of 9 bases. CDR3 bases: TGTGCCAGCAGTGAGGGGGACAACTCTGGGGCCAACGTCCTGACTTTC. Residues: CASSEGDNSGANVLTF.

This chain links TRBV7-2 with TRBJ1-2; perhaps TRBD1 as D (6 bases). The CDR3 is 14 amino acids. Germline-derived CDR1 and CDR2 are SGHTA and FQGNSA. The V and J ends lost 5 bases and 6 bases respectively, with 16 bases between them. CDR3 in amino acids: CASSTRGGKDGYTF. In DNA, the CDR3 is TGTGCCAGCAGCACCCGAGGGGGAAAGGATGGCTACACCTTC.

This clone occurred a few times. The germline gene is not matched at one end of the junction; a read error may be the cause. V gene TRBV2 combines with J gene TRBJ1-1, with 8 bases identical to TRBD1. The CDR3 extends over 15 amino acids. Germline-derived CDR1 and CDR2 are SNHLY and FYNNEI. The CDR3 coding sequence is TGTGCCAGCAGTGGATCCAGGGGGCCGAACAGTGAAGCTTTCTTT. Its protein product is CASSGSRGPNSEAFF.

This clone was counted a single time. The chain combines TRBV9 with TRBJ2-1; maybe TRBD1 (6 bases). The germline V and J ends were trimmed by 1 base and 1 base, with 9 bases remaining between them. The length of the CDR3 is 15 residues. The V gene's germline CDR1 is SGDLS and CDR2 YYNGEE. The CDR3 DNA reads TGTGCCAGCAGCGTATCGACAGGATCCTACAATGAGCAGTTCTTC. It yields the protein CASSVSTGSYNEQFF.

This chain links TRBV5-4 with TRBJ2-2, with D perhaps TRBD1 (5 bases). V was trimmed by 2 bases and J by 5 bases, leaving 10 bases between them. The germline V gene has CDR1 SGHNT and CDR2 YYREEE (reference sequence). The CDR3 covers 14 residues. The DNA for the CDR3 is TGTGCCAGCAGCTTAGGGGTGGCAACCGGGGAGCTGTTTTTT. It translates to CASSLGVATGELFF.

J is TRBJ2-7 and V is TRBV11-2; 9 bases map to TRBD1. Germline trimming cut 4 bases from V and 4 bases from J; bases unmatched to any gene: 5. Germline V gene data show CDR1 as SGHAT and CDR2 as FQNNGV. The CDR3 runs to 14 residues. Here the CDR3 reads CASSYLTGGYEQYF. In nucleotides, the CDR3 is TGTGCCAGCAGCTACTTGACAGGGGGGTACGAGCAGTACTTC. The whole variable domain, filled in from reference TRBV11-2 and TRBJ2-7, reads EAGVAQSPRYKIIEKRQSVAFWCNPISGHATLYWYQQILGQGPKLLIQFQNNGVVDDSQLPKDRFSAERLKGVDSTLKIQPAKLEDSAVYLCASSYLTGGYEQYFGPGTRLTVT.

The chain joins TRBV11-1 to TRBJ2-5; a possible D gene is TRBD2 (5 bases). The CDR3 is 13 amino acids. Trimming stripped 3 bases from V and 3 bases from J, with 8 bases between. Germline assignment: CDR1 SGHAT and CDR2 FQDESV (reference sequence). The chain's CDR3 is CASSLDGEETQYF. The CDR3 nucleotides read TGTGCCAGCAGCTTGGACGGGGAAGAGACCCAGTACTTC.

This clone was recorded only once. The gene calls are TRBV27 and TRBJ2-1, with TRBD1 identical over 7 bases. CDR1 is MNHEY and CDR2 is SMNVEV in the germline V gene (reference sequence). This CDR3 region has 16 residues. With 2 bases clipped from V and 7 bases from J, the junction kept 11 bases outside the gene matches. DNA of the CDR3: TGTGCCAGCAGTTTACTCAAGGGGGCAGAAGGGAATGAGCAGTTCTTC. This gives the protein CASSLLKGAEGNEQFF.

V usage is TRBV18 and J usage is TRBJ2-3, with D tentatively TRBD2 (6 bases). The germline V and J ends were trimmed by 6 bases and 1 base, with 8 bases remaining between them. Germline V gene sequence: CDR1 KGHSH, CDR2 LQKENI. The CDR3 is 13 amino acids. The CDR3: CASSRGGTDTQYF. The CDR3 nucleotides are TGTGCCAGCTCCCGCGGGGGCACAGATACGCAGTATTTT.

The gene calls are TRBV7-6 and TRBJ2-1; 9 nucleotides line up with TRBD2. The length of the CDR3 is 16 residues. V shed 4 bases and J 9 bases; nucleotides not matched to a gene: 13. Germline CDR1 SGHVS, CDR2 FNYEAQ. CDR3 in amino acids: CASSSLGAGGPGEQFF. The CDR3 bases are TGTGCCAGCAGCTCCCTTGGGGCGGGAGGGCCTGGTGAGCAGTTCTTC. The entire variable domain, with the rest obtained from reference TRBV7-6 and TRBJ2-1, is as follows: GAGVSQSPRYKVTKRGQDVALRCDPISGHVSLYWYRQALGQGPEFLTYFNYEAQQDKSGLPNDRFSAERPEGSISTLTIQRTEQRDSAMYRCASSSLGAGGPGEQFFGPGTRLTVL.

V is TRBV5-1 and J is TRBJ1-1; D remains unclear. Germline V gene lookup returns CDR1 SGHRS and CDR2 YFSETQ. The CDR3 consists of 13 residues. V was pared by 6 bases and J by 5 bases, with 14 bases between. CDR3 DNA sequence: TGCGCCAGCACTCCGGAGGCACGAACTGAAGCTTTCTTT. Its translation: CASTPEARTEAFF.

The DNA for the CDR3 is TGTGCCTGGATTGGGGGAGGACCTCCTTACAATGAGCAGTTCTTC. Its translation: CAWIGGGPPYNEQFF. This chain links TRBV30 with TRBJ2-1; weak D call: TRBD2 (6 bases). CDR1 is GTSNPN and CDR2 is SVGIG in the germline V gene (reference sequence). V was cut by 4 bases and J by 4 bases, with 17 bases left in between. The length of the CDR3 is 15 residues.

DNA for the CDR3: TGTGCCACCAGCCTAGGACTAGCGGGAGTGGATACGCAGTATTTT. This encodes CATSLGLAGVDTQYF. The chain combines TRBV15 with TRBJ2-3; 13 bases line up with TRBD2. This CDR3 region has 15 residues. Trimming cost V 5 bases and J 6 bases; bases outside gene matches: 5. CDR1 and CDR2 (germline): LNHNV, YYDKDF (reference sequence).

In its sample, this clone was seen once. J is TRBJ2-1 and V is TRBV6-5, with 9 bases matching TRBD1. Germline-derived CDR1 and CDR2 are MNHEY and SVGAGI. V shed 6 bases and J 5 bases; nucleotides not matched to a gene: 5. The CDR3 loop spans 14 amino acids. CDR3: CASSRGTGHNEQFF. The CDR3 DNA is TGTGCCAGCAGCAGGGGGACAGGGCACAATGAGCAGTTCTTC.

J is TRBJ2-1 and V is TRBV4-1; 10 bases map to TRBD1. CDR1 is MGHRA, CDR2 YSYEKL, per germline. CDR3 length: 18 residues. V dropped 0 bases and J dropped 8; count of bases not matched to a gene: 13. This chain's CDR3 is CASSQEMVGTGVWDEQFF. Here the CDR3 DNA reads TGCGCCAGCAGCCAAGAAATGGTAGGGACAGGGGTTTGGGATGAGCAGTTCTTC.